This T cell receptor (beta chain) was identified in a study of patients and donors after allogeneic stem cell transplantation. This CDR3 is 16 amino acids long. Germline V CDR1 and CDR2: MNHNY, SVGAGI (reference sequence). V lost 0 bases and J lost 6; bases outside the gene matches: 8. TCRdb reprocessed the RT-PCR reads with MiXCR, giving one entry per CDR3 protein. The sample consists of some 200,000 distinct CDR3 sequences, 41% of them appearing once. The sequence was obtained from a human donor who was either an allogeneic HSCT recipient or a stem cell or donor lymphocyte infusion donor (not recorded which). It is not recorded whose cells these are; they may come from a transplant donor. The chain employs TRBV6-6 and TRBJ2-7, with TRBD2 matching 10 bases. The source material was blood, either unsorted or a sorted T cell fraction (not recorded which). CDR3 in DNA: TGTGCCAGCAGTTACTCCCTAGCGGGAGATTTTTGCGAGCAGTACTTC. Its translation is CASSYSLAGDFCEQYF.